The 20 T cell receptor beta chains given below trace back to one sample, sequenced in a study of blood T cells in healthy people across ages. Combining a sample-barcoded 5' primer with a J-beta primer mix, a second PCR ran for 7 to 11 cycles. TCRdb ran MiXCR on the 5' RACE reads and lists one entry per CDR3 protein. The sample lists about 970,000 distinct CDR3 sequences, roughly 50% occurring once. The sample was blood. Source of these receptors: a woman aged 55-69 years in good health.

The V and J genes are TRBV20-1 and TRBJ2-7; D is perhaps TRBD1 (8 bases). V was pared by 2 bases and J by 6 bases, with 20 bases between. CDR1 DFQATT and CDR2 SNEGSKA come from the germline V gene (reference sequence). This CDR3 has 15 residues. The CDR3, as DNA: TGCAGTGCTAGATTTCCAAAACAGGGGGGGAGCGAGCAGTACTTC. This gives the protein CSARFPKQGGSEQYF.

The chain combines TRBV2 with TRBJ2-4, with 7 bases lining up with TRBD2. The DNA end is a closer match to TRBJ2-7, so the J assignment may be wrong. The CDR3 has 15 residues. Germline V gene lookup returns CDR1 SNHLY and CDR2 FYNNEI. Written as DNA, the CDR3 is TGTGCCAGCAGTGTGGGAGGGCGGGACTCCTACGAGCAGTACTTC. Its protein product is CASSVGGRDSYEQYF.

The CDR3 loop is CATSRRGGDEQYF. DNA of the CDR3: TGTGCCACCAGCCGCAGGGGCGGCGACGAGCAGTACTTC. This sequence joins TRBV24-1 and TRBJ2-7, with a weak D call TRBD1 (6 bases). The germline CDR1 and CDR2 sequences are KGHDR and SFDVKD. Trimming removed 7 bases from V and 5 bases from J, with 14 bases in between. This CDR3 has 13 amino acids.

The J gene is TRBJ2-1, the V gene TRBV20-1; TRBD2 agrees at 9 bases. V shed 1 base, J shed 0 bases, and the junction held 4 bases outside the gene matches. Germline assignment: CDR1 DFQATT and CDR2 SNEGSKA (reference sequence). This CDR3 spans 16 amino acids. In DNA, the CDR3 is TGCAGTGCTAGAGGCGGACTAGCGCACTCCTACAATGAGCAGTTCTTC. Translating gives CSARGGLAHSYNEQFF.

V is TRBV7-2 and J is TRBJ1-2; TRBD1 is a possible D gene (6 bases). Trimming took off 5 bases at V and 2 bases at J, with 15 bases between the two ends. The CDR3 extends over 15 amino acids. Germline CDR1 reads SGHTA; CDR2 reads FQGNSA. CDR3 sequence reads: CASSPQGLYNYGYTF. For the CDR3, the DNA is TGTGCCAGCAGCCCACAGGGACTCTACAACTATGGCTACACCTTC.

This clonotype was seen a handful of times. The V call is TRBV12-3 or TRBV12-4, the J call TRBJ1-1, with D uncertain. V lost 0 bases to trimming and J lost 7 bases, with 9 bases between them. The CDR3 is made up of 13 amino acids. In nucleotides, the CDR3 is TGTGCCAGCAGTTTAGCGTGGGCAGATGAAGCTTTCTTT. Residues: CASSLAWADEAFF.

This clonotype has more than one count but fewer than ten. The rearrangement joins TRBV6-1 to TRBJ2-7; D is unclear. Trimming removed 5 bases at V and 0 bases at J, with 5 bases between. Germline V gene data show CDR1 as MNHNS and CDR2 as SASEGT. The CDR3 extends over 12 amino acids. DNA for the CDR3: TGTGCCAGCAGTAAGATCTCCTACGAGCAGTACTTC. Its protein product is CASSKISYEQYF.

The gene calls are TRBV25-1 and TRBJ2-5; a possible D gene is TRBD1 (6 bases). Trimming took 6 bases from V and 3 from J, leaving 11 bases between them. The CDR3 is made up of 13 amino acids. Germline V gene sequence: CDR1 MGHDK, CDR2 SYGVNS. The CDR3 nucleotides read TGTGCCAGCAGGGACAGCGGTAAAGAGACCCAGTACTTC. It is translated as CASRDSGKETQYF.

The chain couples TRBV29-1 to TRBJ1-2, with D possibly matching TRBD1 (5 bases). The CDR3 consists of 13 residues. Deletions cut 3 bases from V and 8 bases from J, with 16 bases between. The germline CDR1 and CDR2 sequences are SQVTM and ANQGSEA. CDR3 region: CSVDGRALKGYTF. CDR3 nucleotide sequence: TGCAGCGTTGACGGCAGGGCCCTGAAAGGCTACACCTTC.

In this sample, this clonotype turned up a few times. The chain joins TRBV12-3 or TRBV12-4 to TRBJ2-3; D remains unclear. V lost 6 bases and J 2 bases, leaving 9 bases between the germline ends. The CDR3 spans 13 residues. CDR3 coding DNA: TGTGCCAGCAGCCCCAGGAACACAGATACGCAGTATTTT. It codes for CASSPRNTDTQYF.

This sequence joins TRBV2 and TRBJ1-5; perhaps TRBD1 as D (5 bases). The CDR3 is 14 amino acids. V dropped 6 bases and J dropped 7 bases, with 16 bases sitting between them. Germline loops: CDR1 SNHLY, CDR2 FYNNEI. CDR3 sequence (DNA): TGTGCCAGCAGAGAGGGGACGGCCCACCAGCCCCAGCATTTT. Encoded protein: CASREGTAHQPQHF.

The gene calls are TRBV2 and TRBJ2-5; D might be TRBD2 (6 bases). The DNA end is a closer match to TRBJ2-7, so the J assignment may be wrong. Germline assignment: CDR1 SNHLY and CDR2 FYNNEI. This CDR3 is 14 amino acids long. The CDR3 loop reads CARSRDSSFYEQYF. For the CDR3, the DNA is TGTGCCAGGTCCCGGGACTCATCCTTCTACGAGCAGTACTTC.

This chain links TRBV5-1 with TRBJ2-3, with 11 bases identical to TRBD2. Germline CDR1 and CDR2: SGHRS and YFSETQ. The CDR3 runs to 16 residues. The V gene end was trimmed by 4 bases and the J gene end by 3 bases; junction bases not matched to a gene: 7. The CDR3 region is CASSRRLAGQTDTQYF. For the CDR3, the DNA is TGCGCCAGCAGCCGCCGACTAGCGGGGCAAACAGATACGCAGTATTTT.

V is TRBV10-1 and J is TRBJ2-1, with 8 bases that match TRBD2. Germline V lookup: CDR1 WNHNN, CDR2 SYGVQD (reference sequence). J gave up 7 bases and V 2 bases, and 7 bases lay outside the gene matches. This CDR3 region has 15 residues. The CDR3: CASSEGSGVRNEQFF. In DNA form, the CDR3 reads TGCGCCAGCAGTGAGGGTAGCGGGGTCCGAAATGAGCAGTTCTTC.

This clonotype was counted a few times. The J gene is TRBJ1-2, the V gene TRBV20-1, with 10 bases aligning to TRBD1. The ends lost 7 bases at V and 8 bases at J; junction bases unmatched: 10. The CDR3 totals 13 residues. Looked up from germline, CDR1 is DFQATT and CDR2 is SNEGSKA (reference sequence). CDR3 sequence (DNA): TGCAGTGTTGGGGGGACAGGGGAATTCGGCTACACCTTC. It specifies CSVGGTGEFGYTF.

The genes are TRBV15 and TRBJ1-5; 7 bases line up with TRBD1. Germline lookup yields CDR1 LNHNV and CDR2 YYDKDF (reference sequence). Trimming removed 1 base from V and 4 bases from J; junction bases left unmatched: 10. There are 17 residues in the CDR3. The CDR3 nucleotides are TGTGCCACCAGCAGAGGGGACAGCTCAGTCACAAATCAGCCCCAGCATTTT. Its translation is CATSRGDSSVTNQPQHF.

To note about this clonotype: A read error may produce the germline difference seen at one junction end. The chain combines TRBV2 with TRBJ2-3; D may correspond to TRBD1 or TRBD2 (6 bases each). The V gene's germline CDR1 is SNHLY and CDR2 FYNNEI. The CDR3 has 13 amino acids. The CDR3 DNA reads as TGTGCCAGGAGGGGGGAGAGCACAGATGCGCAGTATTTT. Its protein product is CARRGESTDAQYF. The variable domain in full, completed from reference TRBV2 and TRBJ2-3, reads EPEVTQTPSHQVTQMGQEVILRCVPISNHLYFYWYRQILGQKVEFLVSFYNNEISEKSEIFDDQFSVERPDGSNFTLKIRSTKLEDSAMYFCARRGESTDAQYFGPGTRLTVL.

This clonotype has just a few counts. In DNA, the CDR3 is TGCAGCGTTCCCGGACAGGGGAACACCGGGGAGCTGTTTTTT. As protein: CSVPGQGNTGELFF. The J gene is TRBJ2-2, the V gene TRBV29-1, with 8 bases aligning to TRBD1. The CDR3 is 14 residues long. J lost 1 base, V lost 5 bases, and 3 bases had no gene match. Germline values: CDR1 SQVTM, CDR2 ANQGSEA.

As to this clonotype: One end of the junction does not line up with germline, which may come from a read error. The chain uses TRBV10-3 and TRBJ1-2; 7 bases map to TRBD1. CDR3 size: 14 residues. Germline V CDR1 and CDR2: ENHRY, SYGVKD. The CDR3 bases are TGTGTCATCAGTTTCCGGGACAGCCTCTATGGCTACACCTTC. Its translation: CVISFRDSLYGYTF.

The sample holds a few counts of this clonotype. For the CDR3, the DNA is TGTGCCAGCCAGACGGGGAGGGGAGATACGCAGTATTTT. Encoded protein: CASQTGRGDTQYF. This chain links TRBV12-3 or TRBV12-4 with TRBJ2-3, with 7 positions matching TRBD2. After removal of 8 bases from V and 5 bases from J, the junction contained 7 bases not matched to a gene. CDR3 length equals 13 residues.